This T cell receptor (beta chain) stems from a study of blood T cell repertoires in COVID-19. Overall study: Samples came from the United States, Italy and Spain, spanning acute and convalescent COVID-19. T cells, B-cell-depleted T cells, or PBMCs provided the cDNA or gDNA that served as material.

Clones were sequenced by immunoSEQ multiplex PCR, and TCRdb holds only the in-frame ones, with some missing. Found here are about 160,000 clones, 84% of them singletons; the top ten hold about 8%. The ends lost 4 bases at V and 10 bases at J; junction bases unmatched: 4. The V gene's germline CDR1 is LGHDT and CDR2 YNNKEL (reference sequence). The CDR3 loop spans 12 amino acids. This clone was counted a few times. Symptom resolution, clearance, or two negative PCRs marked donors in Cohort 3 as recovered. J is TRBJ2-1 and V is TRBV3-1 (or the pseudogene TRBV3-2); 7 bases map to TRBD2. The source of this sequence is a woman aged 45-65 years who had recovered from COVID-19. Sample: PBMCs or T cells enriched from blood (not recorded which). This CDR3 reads CASSLPGGEQFF. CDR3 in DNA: TGTGCCAGCAGCCTCCCCGGGGGGGAGCAGTTCTTC.